The 28 T cell receptor beta chains below all came from one sample that was sequenced in a study of OX40 agonist ivuxolimab in advanced cancers. Library prep was done by the immunoSEQ multiplex PCR assay. The immuneACCESS repertoire file appears here via TCRdb, limited to in-frame rearrangements. These files lack a portion of the clones; in checked studies, under half of the deficit traces to unresolved V genes, and the cause of the others is not known. The sample table holds tens of thousands of clones, of which around 89% were seen once. Clones ranked in the top ten supply under 1% of the sample. Source: CD4+ or CD8+ T cells sorted from blood, taken in a trial of the OX40 agonist ivuxolimab. Receptors were obtained from an adult with an advanced solid tumor such as melanoma, head and neck, liver or kidney cancer.

This chain links TRBV28 with TRBJ1-2; D gene unclear. CDR1 is MDHEN, CDR2 SYDVKM, per germline. CDR3 size: 17 residues. With 3 bases removed from V and 0 bases from J, the gap between germline ends came to 17 bases. The CDR3 protein is CASSFGGALLANYGYTF. The CDR3 DNA follows: TGTGCCAGCAGTTTTGGCGGAGCTCTATTAGCTAACTATGGCTACACCTTC.

The CDR3 sequence: CASSLVTGELFF. CDR3 nucleotides: TGTGCCAGCAGCTTAGTGACCGGGGAGCTGTTTTTT. The gene calls are TRBV7-9 and TRBJ2-2, with D hard to call. CDR1 SEHNR and CDR2 FQNEAQ come from the germline V gene (reference sequence). Trimming took off 1 base at V and 5 bases at J, with 2 bases between the two ends. CDR3 length equals 12 residues.

The rearrangement joins TRBV9 to TRBJ1-2; D might be TRBD1 (5 bases). The CDR3 has 15 residues. Germline CDR1 reads SGDLS; CDR2 reads YYNGEE. Trimming removed 4 bases from V and 4 bases from J, with 17 bases in between. The CDR3 region has the DNA TGTGCCAGCAGCCAACTGGCAGGGCATGGCTATGGCTACACCTTC. It encodes CASSQLAGHGYGYTF.

This sequence joins TRBV2 and TRBJ1-4; no definite D call. Trimming stripped 6 bases from V and 0 bases from J, with 8 bases between. This CDR3 region has 14 residues. CDR1 is SNHLY and CDR2 is FYNNEI in the germline V gene. The CDR3 spells CASRPTSTNEKLFF. CDR3 DNA sequence: TGTGCCAGCAGACCGACATCAACTAATGAAAAACTGTTTTTT.

This clone was observed a handful of times. The V gene is TRBV15, the J gene TRBJ1-1; D remains unclear. The CDR3 is 12 amino acids. V dropped 0 bases and J dropped 6 bases, with 5 bases sitting between them. Germline lookup yields CDR1 LNHNV and CDR2 YYDKDF (reference sequence). CDR3 loop: CATSRDIAEAFF. CDR3 in DNA: TGTGCCACCAGCAGAGATATAGCTGAAGCTTTCTTT.

The V call is TRBV7-9, the J call TRBJ2-1, with TRBD1 matching 7 bases. The ends lost 4 bases at V and 0 bases at J; junction bases unmatched: 3. Germline V CDR1 and CDR2: SEHNR, FQNEAQ (reference sequence). The CDR3 loop spans 15 amino acids. For the CDR3, the DNA is TGTGCCAGCAGCTCAGGGGGATTCTCCTACAATGAGCAGTTCTTC. Amino acid sequence: CASSSGGFSYNEQFF.

This chain connects TRBV7-9 to TRBJ2-7; the D gene is possibly TRBD2 (5 bases). The V end was cut by 5 bases, the J end by 2 bases, with 16 bases between. This CDR3 has 15 amino acids. The V gene's germline CDR1 is SEHNR and CDR2 FQNEAQ (reference sequence). The CDR3 protein is CASSPPFGVTYEQYF. DNA for the CDR3: TGTGCCAGCAGCCCTCCGTTCGGGGTTACCTACGAGCAGTACTTC.

As concerns this clone: Other DNA variants within this sample encode the same CDR3. The chain combines TRBV5-1 with TRBJ2-3; D not certain. The V end was cut by 0 bases, the J end by 6 bases, with 5 bases between. This CDR3 has 12 residues. Germline CDR1 is SGHRS and CDR2 is YFSETQ. The CDR3 region is CASSLEGDTQYF. The DNA for the CDR3 is TGCGCCAGCAGCTTGGAAGGCGATACGCAGTATTTT.

The chain recombines TRBV6-5 with TRBJ2-5; D is perhaps TRBD2 (5 bases). With the DNA end fitting TRBJ2-7 better, the J assignment may be wrong. The CDR3 is made up of 11 amino acids. Germline V gene lookup returns CDR1 MNHEY and CDR2 SVGAGI. Here the CDR3 reads CASKTTYEQYF. For the CDR3, the DNA is TGTGCCAGCAAGACTACCTACGAGCAGTACTTC.

The genes are TRBV4-2 and TRBJ2-3; 8 bases fit TRBD2. V lost 5 bases, J lost 8 bases, and 3 bases stayed unmatched. CDR1 is LGHNA and CDR2 is YNFKEQ in the germline V gene. CDR3 length equals 12 residues. Here the CDR3 reads CASSSLAGTQYF. The CDR3 DNA is TGTGCCAGCAGCTCGCTAGCGGGTACGCAGTATTTT.

V gene TRBV10-3 combines with J gene TRBJ2-1; 9 bases are a match to TRBD2. The CDR3 extends over 15 amino acids. Germline trimming cut 11 bases from V and 2 bases from J; bases unmatched to any gene: 10. CDR1 is ENHRY and CDR2 is SYGVKD in the germline V gene. CDR3 DNA: TGTGCCGCCGCTATTATAGCGGGAGCCTACAATGAGCAGTTCTTC. Amino acids: CAAAIIAGAYNEQFF.

This clone was recorded only once. This rearrangement joins TRBV7-9 to TRBJ1-4; 9 bases map to TRBD1. The germline CDR1 and CDR2 sequences are SEHNR and FQNEAQ (reference sequence). Trimming cost V 5 bases and J 5 bases; bases outside gene matches: 15. The CDR3 sequence is 18 residues long. The CDR3 coding sequence is TGTGCCAGCAGCCCCGTGGGACAGGGTAGATGGAGGAATGAAAAACTGTTTTTT. It specifies CASSPVGQGRWRNEKLFF.

The chain uses TRBV30 and TRBJ1-5; 8 bases fit TRBD1. Germline V gene sequence: CDR1 GTSNPN, CDR2 SVGIG (reference sequence). The CDR3 sequence is 14 residues long. With V trimmed by 1 base and J by 6 bases, 5 bases remained unmatched. The CDR3 loop is CAWSGQGAGQPQHF. The CDR3 DNA is TGTGCCTGGAGTGGTCAGGGGGCGGGTCAGCCCCAGCATTTT.

The chain uses TRBV5-1 and TRBJ2-5; D unclear. The V end lost 0 bases, the J end lost 2 bases, and 11 bases lay between the germline ends. The CDR3 consists of 15 residues. The V gene's germline CDR1 is SGHRS and CDR2 YFSETQ. DNA of the CDR3: TGCGCCAGCAGCTTGGCACTGCCATTTCAAGAGACCCAGTACTTC. Encoded protein: CASSLALPFQETQYF.

This clone was recorded only once. The CDR3 loop reads CASSFSANTEAFF. Written as DNA, the CDR3 is TGTGCCAGCAGCTTCAGTGCGAACACTGAAGCTTTCTTT. This sequence joins TRBV7-9 and TRBJ1-1, with D unclear. V shed 3 bases and J shed 1 base, with 6 bases lying between them. Germline CDR1 is SEHNR and CDR2 is FQNEAQ (reference sequence). This CDR3 is built from 13 residues.

The chain carries TRBV2 and TRBJ2-1; TRBD1 or TRBD2 may be the D gene (5 bases each). The germline V gene has CDR1 SNHLY and CDR2 FYNNEI. Between the trimmed V and J ends, which lost 4 bases and 5 bases, there was a span of 9 bases. This CDR3 has 13 amino acids. The CDR3 here is CASSGGPDNEQFF. The CDR3 region has the DNA TGTGCCAGCAGTGGGGGACCCGACAATGAGCAGTTCTTC.

This chain links TRBV18 with TRBJ2-3; D may be TRBD2 (5 bases). V was shortened by 4 bases and J by 3 bases, with 8 bases between the two germline ends. Germline-derived CDR1 and CDR2 are KGHSH and LQKENI. The CDR3 spans 13 residues. In DNA form, the CDR3 reads TGTGCCAGCTCACTACCGGGGACAGATACGCAGTATTTT. Protein: CASSLPGTDTQYF. Based on the CDR3 plus reference TRBV18 and TRBJ2-3, the full variable domain is NAGVMQNPRHLVRRRGQEARLRCSPMKGHSHVYWYRQLPEEGLKFMVYLQKENIIDESGMPKERFSAEFPKEGPSILRIQQVVRGDSAAYFCASSLPGTDTQYFGPGTRLTVL.

The chain couples TRBV9 to TRBJ2-1; maybe TRBD2 (5 bases). The CDR3 has 15 amino acids. Germline loops: CDR1 SGDLS, CDR2 YYNGEE. V lost 5 bases, J lost 0 bases, and 12 bases lay in between. The CDR3: CASRPSGASYNEQFF. The CDR3 DNA is TGTGCCAGCAGACCAAGCGGAGCCTCCTACAATGAGCAGTTCTTC.

The CDR3 loop is CSVRQVGSAEAFF. The CDR3 region has the DNA TGCAGCGTTAGACAGGTGGGTAGTGCTGAAGCTTTCTTT. This chain connects TRBV29-1 to TRBJ1-1; a possible D gene is TRBD1 (6 bases). Germline CDR1 and CDR2: SQVTM and ANQGSEA. CDR3 size: 13 residues. Between the trimmed V and J ends, which lost 5 bases and 6 bases, there was a span of 16 bases.

The rearrangement uses TRBV20-1 and TRBJ2-1; D is possibly TRBD2 (5 bases). Deletions cut 3 bases from V and 6 bases from J, with 6 bases between. The germline V gene encodes CDR1 DFQATT and CDR2 SNEGSKA (reference sequence). CDR3 length: 11 residues. The CDR3 reads CSASRGNEQFF. The CDR3 nucleotides read TGCAGTGCTAGTCGGGGCAATGAGCAGTTCTTC.

J is TRBJ1-1 and V is TRBV6-1, with TRBD1 matching over 8 bases. Trimming at V came to 2 bases and at J to 6 bases, leaving 5 bases not matched to a gene. This CDR3 spans 14 amino acids. Germline CDR1 is MNHNS and CDR2 is SASEGT. CDR3 DNA sequence: TGTGCCAGCAGTGAAAGGACAGGGTTACCTGAAGCTTTCTTT. Protein sequence: CASSERTGLPEAFF.

The rearrangement uses TRBV6-5 and TRBJ2-1; D may be TRBD1 or TRBD2 (5 bases each). Germline V gives CDR1 MNHEY, CDR2 SVGAGI. The CDR3 runs 14 residues. V shed 6 bases and J shed 6 bases, with 15 bases lying between them. The chain's CDR3 is CASSPRGRPNEQFF. As DNA, the CDR3 is TGTGCCAGCAGCCCTAGGGGACGTCCCAATGAGCAGTTCTTC.

CDR3 bases: TGCGCCAGCAGTCCACCGGCTTATGAGCAGTTCTTC. Translation gives CASSPPAYEQFF. The chain couples TRBV5-1 to TRBJ2-1; D unclear. The length of the CDR3 is 12 residues. Germline V gene sequence: CDR1 SGHRS, CDR2 YFSETQ. Trimming cost V 5 bases and J 8 bases, with 11 bases left between them.

V is TRBV18 and J is TRBJ2-1; D is unresolved. There are 15 residues in the CDR3. The germline V gene has CDR1 KGHSH and CDR2 LQKENI. Deletions cut 6 bases from V and 8 bases from J, with 20 bases between. The CDR3 coding sequence is TGTGCCAGCTCGAAATCTGAGGATCTTGGCTATGAGCAGTTCTTC. Residues: CASSKSEDLGYEQFF.

The chain has TRBV6-1 and TRBJ2-7, with 8 bases aligning to TRBD1. CDR1 MNHNS and CDR2 SASEGT come from the germline V gene. J lost 3 bases, V lost 6 bases, and 10 bases had no gene match. The CDR3 contains 15 residues. In nucleotides, the CDR3 is TGTGCCAGCAGCTCCGACAGGGGCATCGGCTACGAGCAGTACTTC. Translating it yields CASSSDRGIGYEQYF.

The rearrangement joins TRBV7-6 to TRBJ1-2; no definite D call. Germline CDR1 is SGHVS and CDR2 is FNYEAQ. V gave up 8 bases and J gave up 3 bases, with 10 bases separating them. This CDR3 spans 12 amino acids. The CDR3 DNA reads as TGTGCCAGCGGCTCCGGGGACTATGGCTACACCTTC. It specifies CASGSGDYGYTF.

The rearrangement joins TRBV28 to TRBJ2-1; 13 nucleotides align to TRBD2. The CDR3 consists of 15 residues. Germline V lookup: CDR1 MDHEN, CDR2 SYDVKM. V lost 6 bases and J lost 6; bases outside the gene matches: 5. The CDR3 nucleotides are TGTGCCAGCAGCCCCCGGACTAGCGGGAGCAATGAGCAGTTCTTC. Translated, it gives CASSPRTSGSNEQFF. The entire variable domain, with the rest obtained from reference TRBV28 and TRBJ2-1, is as follows: DVKVTQSSRYLVKRTGEKVFLECVQDMDHENMFWYRQDPGLGLRLIYFSYDVKMKEKGDIPEGYSVSREKKERFSLILESASTNQTSMYLCASSPRTSGSNEQFFGPGTRLTVL.

CDR3 protein: CASSLRLANSYEQYF. The CDR3 DNA follows: TGCGCCAGCAGCCTAAGACTAGCGAACTCCTACGAGCAGTACTTC. The chain recombines TRBV5-1 with TRBJ2-7; 8 bases match TRBD2. Trimming at V came to 4 bases and at J to 0 bases, leaving 6 bases not matched to a gene. The CDR3 extends over 15 amino acids. CDR1 is SGHRS, CDR2 YFSETQ, per germline. Based on the CDR3 plus reference TRBV5-1 and TRBJ2-7, the full variable domain is KAGVTQTPRYLIKTRGQQVTLSCSPISGHRSVSWYQQTPGQGLQFLFEYFSETQRNKGNFPGRFSGRQFSNSRSEMNVSTLELGDSALYLCASSLRLANSYEQYFGPGTRLTVT.